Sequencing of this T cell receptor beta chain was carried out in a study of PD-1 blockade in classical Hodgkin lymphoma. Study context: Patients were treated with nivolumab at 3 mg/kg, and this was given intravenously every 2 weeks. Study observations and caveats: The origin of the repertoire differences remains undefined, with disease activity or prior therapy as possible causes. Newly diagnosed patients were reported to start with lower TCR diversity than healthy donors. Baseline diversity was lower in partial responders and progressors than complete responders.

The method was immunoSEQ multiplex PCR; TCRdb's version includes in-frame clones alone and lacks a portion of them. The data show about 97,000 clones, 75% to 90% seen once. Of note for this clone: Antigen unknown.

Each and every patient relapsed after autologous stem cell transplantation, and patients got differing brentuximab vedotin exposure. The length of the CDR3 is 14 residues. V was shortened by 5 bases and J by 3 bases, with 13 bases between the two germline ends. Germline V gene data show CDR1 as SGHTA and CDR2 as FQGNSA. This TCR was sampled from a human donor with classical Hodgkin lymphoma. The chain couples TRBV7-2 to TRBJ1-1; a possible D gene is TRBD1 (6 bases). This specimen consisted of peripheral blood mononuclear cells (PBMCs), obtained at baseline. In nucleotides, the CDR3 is TGTGCCAGCAGCCCCCAGGGGCGGGACACTGAAGCTTTCTTT. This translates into CASSPQGRDTEAFF. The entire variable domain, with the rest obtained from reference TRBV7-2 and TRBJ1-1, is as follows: GAGVSQSPSNKVTEKGKDVELRCDPISGHTALYWYRQSLGQGLEFLIYFQGNSAPDKSGLPSDRFSAERTGGSVSTLTIQRTQQEDSAVYLCASSPQGRDTEAFFGQGTRLTVV.